This T cell receptor (beta chain) emerged from a study of T cells in women clearing cervical HPV infection. As to this clone: Coverage ceases 3 residues before the CDR3 finishes, and the germline J gene fills in the end.

Trimming took 4 bases from V and 1 from J; bases not matched to a gene: 8. Germline values: CDR1 SGHDN, CDR2 FVKESK. The CDR3 covers 17 residues. This table comes from immunoSEQ multiplex PCR, and its TCRdb copy is limited to in-frame clones, with some not included. Here the sample table reports 45,000 to 55,000 clones. The clonotype was recovered from a woman between 18 and 69 years old with a cervical HPV16 infection that either progressed to CIN3+ or cleared (not recorded which). The chain joins TRBV14 to TRBJ2-2, with 8 nucleotides matching TRBD2. The sequencing input was blood buffy coat. CDR3 DNA (partial): TGTGCCAGCAGCCGCCAACCGGGACTAGGGAACACCGGGGAG. Amino acids: CASSRQPGLGNTGE. Given in full, the CDR3 is CASSRQPGLGNTGELFF.